This TCR beta chain was recorded in a study of OX40 agonist ivuxolimab in advanced cancers. Study summary: Aged roughly 23 to 79 with a mean of 60 years, they were almost 85% male. The study's findings and limits: The average count of expanded clones was higher among CD8+ T cells than among CD4+. In the 0.1 to 3.0 mg/kg range, CD4+ and CD8+ blood T cells had expanded clonally by week 6.

On this clone: Its antigen is not identified.

The germline V gene encodes CDR1 SGHRS and CDR2 YFSETQ. This CDR3 is 13 amino acids long. The J segment lost 6 bases and the V segment lost 8 bases, leaving 8 bases of the junction unmatched. The data were produced by immunoSEQ multiplex PCR, yet TCRdb's version contains in-frame clones alone and is incomplete. The sample records about 87,000 clones, approximately 87% being singletons. Patients were excluded for autoimmune disease history or systemic immunosuppression. The rearrangement joins TRBV5-1 to TRBJ2-1; 7 nucleotides agree with TRBD1. This clonotype was obtained from an adult with an advanced solid tumor such as melanoma, head and neck, liver or kidney cancer. Sequencing was performed on CD4+ or CD8+ T cells sorted from blood, taken in a trial of the OX40 agonist ivuxolimab. The CDR3 reads CASHRGEGNEQFF. CDR3 in DNA: TGCGCCAGTCACAGGGGCGAGGGCAATGAGCAGTTCTTC.